The TCR beta chain described here comes from a study of tumor-infiltrating lymphocytes in primary liver carcinoma. In this sample, this clonotype is medium-sized. TCR beta cDNA was prepared out of 450 to 500 ng total RNA by means of a constant-region primer. A slightly modified ARM-PCR protocol with three nested multiplex PCR rounds produced these TCR beta libraries. It was with TRBV1-TRBV30 forward primers and a C-beta reverse primer that the first two PCR rounds were run, at around 10 cycles each. TCRdb ran MiXCR on the multiplex PCR reads and lists one entry per CDR3 protein. This sample carries fewer than 85,000 distinct CDR3 sequences, 69% of them seen once, and the ten largest clones take around 24%. From unsorted bulk tissue weighing about 17-30 mg, DNA and RNA were co-extracted. This CDR3 is 12 amino acids long. V lost 9 bases to trimming and J lost 0 bases, with 9 bases between them. The germline V gene has CDR1 MNHEY and CDR2 SVGAGI.

Material for sequencing was tumor-adjacent normal liver tissue. The source of this sequence is a middle-aged man with primary liver carcinoma and hepatitis B virus infection. The chain joins TRBV6-5 to TRBJ2-7, with D maybe TRBD1 (5 bases). In DNA form, the CDR3 reads TGTGCCAGTGGACACTTCTCCTACGAGCAGTACTTC. As protein: CASGHFSYEQYF.